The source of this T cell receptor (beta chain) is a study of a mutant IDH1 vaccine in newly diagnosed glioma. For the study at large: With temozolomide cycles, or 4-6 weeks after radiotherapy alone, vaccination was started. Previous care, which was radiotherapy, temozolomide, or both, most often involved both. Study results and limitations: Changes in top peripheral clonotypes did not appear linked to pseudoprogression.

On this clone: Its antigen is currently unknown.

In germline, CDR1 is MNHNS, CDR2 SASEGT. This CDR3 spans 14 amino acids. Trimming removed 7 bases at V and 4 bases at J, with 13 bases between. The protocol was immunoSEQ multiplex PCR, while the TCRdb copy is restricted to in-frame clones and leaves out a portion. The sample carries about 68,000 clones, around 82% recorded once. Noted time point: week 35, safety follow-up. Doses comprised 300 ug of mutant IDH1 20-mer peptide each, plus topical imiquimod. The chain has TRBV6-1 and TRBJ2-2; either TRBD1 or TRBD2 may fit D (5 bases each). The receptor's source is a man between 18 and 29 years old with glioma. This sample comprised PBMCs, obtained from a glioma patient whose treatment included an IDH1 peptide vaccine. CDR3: CASNSGGITGELFF. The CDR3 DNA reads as TGTGCCAGCAACTCTGGGGGTATCACCGGGGAGCTGTTTTTT.